These 21 T cell receptor beta chains originate from one sample sequenced in a study of T cell responses to AZD1222 COVID-19 vaccine. Clones were sequenced by immunoSEQ multiplex PCR, and TCRdb holds only the in-frame ones, with some missing. Altogether 70,000 to 95,000 clones are present, 75% to 85% being singletons, with the ten largest covering roughly a fifth. The input for sequencing was peripheral blood, taken on day 0 of AZD1222 vaccination. The receptor source for this set is an adult in good health.

The chain uses TRBV18 and TRBJ1-2; tentative D call: TRBD1 (6 bases). Germline V CDR1 and CDR2: KGHSH, LQKENI. The CDR3 is 16 residues long. V lost 6 bases and J lost 1, with 18 bases in between. The CDR3 sequence is CASSPGRDILNYGYTF. For the CDR3, the DNA is TGTGCCAGCTCTCCGGGACGGGACATCCTTAACTATGGCTACACCTTC.

The rearrangement uses TRBV28 and TRBJ2-1; 8 bases are shared with TRBD2. The germline gives CDR1 MDHEN, CDR2 SYDVKM. The ends lost 11 bases at V and 1 base at J; junction bases unmatched: 16. There are 17 residues in the CDR3. The CDR3 spells CASSPAGVPGSYNEQFF. Here the CDR3 DNA reads TGTGCCTCGAGTCCAGCGGGGGTCCCGGGTTCCTACAATGAGCAGTTCTTC.

The chain carries TRBV11-3 and TRBJ2-5; tentatively, D is TRBD2 (7 bases). Germline V gives CDR1 SGHNT, CDR2 YENEEA. The CDR3 has 14 residues. Trimming took off 0 bases at V and 4 bases at J, with 9 bases between the two ends. The CDR3 DNA reads as TGTGCCAGCAGCTTAGATCGGGGGGCAGAGACCCAGTACTTC. Its translation: CASSLDRGAETQYF. Complete variable domain (other parts from reference TRBV11-3 and TRBJ2-5): EAGVVQSPRYKIIEKKQPVAFWCNPISGHNTLYWYLQNLGQGPELLIRYENEEAVDDSQLPKDRFSAERLKGVDSTLKIQPAELGDSAVYLCASSLDRGAETQYFGPGTRLLVL.

V usage is TRBV7-2 and J usage is TRBJ2-1; 9 bases are shared with TRBD2. The length of the CDR3 is 15 residues. CDR1 and CDR2 from the germline V gene are SGHTA and FQGNSA. With 5 bases clipped from V and 4 bases from J, the junction kept 6 bases outside the gene matches. The chain's CDR3 is CASSATSGPYNEQFF. DNA for the CDR3: TGTGCCAGCAGCGCGACTAGCGGCCCGTACAATGAGCAGTTCTTC.

The gene calls are TRBV9 and TRBJ2-3; TRBD1 agrees at 9 bases. J was trimmed by 2 bases and V by 4 bases; bases with no gene match: 5. Germline CDR1 is SGDLS and CDR2 is YYNGEE. The CDR3 is made up of 15 amino acids. CDR3 sequence (DNA): TGTGCCAGCAGCCCCACAGGGGGCATCACAGATACGCAGTATTTT. The encoded protein is CASSPTGGITDTQYF.

This clone was seen more than once but under ten times. This sequence joins TRBV6-1 and TRBJ1-5, with D unresolved. CDR3 length: 13 amino acids. Germline loops: CDR1 MNHNS, CDR2 SASEGT. V was shortened by 2 bases and J by 4 bases, with 6 bases between the two germline ends. CDR3 loop: CASSEHGNQPQHF. The CDR3 bases are TGTGCCAGCAGTGAACACGGGAATCAGCCCCAGCATTTT.

The chain recombines TRBV11-2 with TRBJ2-1; 7 bases match TRBD1. The germline gives CDR1 SGHAT, CDR2 FQNNGV. There are 13 residues in the CDR3. Trimming cost V 3 bases and J 9 bases; bases outside gene matches: 5. CDR3: CASSFTGAGEQFF. CDR3 coding DNA: TGTGCCAGCAGCTTCACAGGGGCGGGTGAGCAGTTCTTC.

The chain links TRBV19 to TRBJ1-5; 7 bases map to TRBD1. V was pared by 3 bases and J by 0 bases, with 8 bases of the junction left unmatched. The germline V gene has CDR1 LNHDA and CDR2 SQIVND (reference sequence). This CDR3 spans 17 amino acids. The CDR3 region has the DNA TGTGCCAGTAGTATTACCGGGACAGCATATAGCAATCAGCCCCAGCATTTT. This sequence encodes CASSITGTAYSNQPQHF. The full variable domain, its missing parts supplied by reference TRBV19 and TRBJ1-5, is DGGITQSPKYLFRKEGQNVTLSCEQNLNHDAMYWYRQDPGQGLRLIYYSQIVNDFQKGDIAEGYSVSREKKESFPLTVTSAQKNPTAFYLCASSITGTAYSNQPQHFGDGTRLSIL.

V and J are TRBV7-8 and TRBJ2-1; weak D call: TRBD2 (6 bases). The V and J ends lost 0 bases and 13 bases respectively, with 16 bases between them. Germline CDR1 reads SGHVS; CDR2 reads FQNEAQ. The CDR3 loop spans 14 amino acids. CDR3 coding DNA: TGTGCCAGCAGCTTAGCTAACGGGAGTATGTTCCAGTTCTTC. This codes for CASSLANGSMFQFF.

The rearrangement links TRBV2 to TRBJ2-1, with no clear D. V lost 3 bases and J 10 bases, leaving 10 bases between the germline ends. Germline lookup yields CDR1 SNHLY and CDR2 FYNNEI. The CDR3 covers 12 residues. Here the CDR3 reads CASSDGLGEQFF. The CDR3 DNA reads as TGTGCCAGCAGTGATGGGCTTGGGGAGCAGTTCTTC.

The chain couples TRBV12-3 or TRBV12-4 to TRBJ1-2, with 7 bases lining up with TRBD1. The CDR3 loop spans 13 amino acids. V lost 3 bases to trimming and J lost 6 bases; unmatched junction nucleotides: 4. CDR3 residues: CASSLWQGDGYTF. For the CDR3, the DNA is TGTGCCAGCAGTTTGTGGCAGGGGGATGGCTACACCTTC.

The rearrangement joins TRBV5-4 to TRBJ1-3; maybe TRBD1 (5 bases). Between the trimmed V and J ends, which lost 4 bases and 4 bases, there was a span of 12 bases. Per germline, CDR1 SGHNT and CDR2 YYREEE (reference sequence). The CDR3 is 14 residues long. Here the CDR3 reads CASSRGTGGNTIYF. CDR3 nucleotides: TGTGCCAGCAGCCGAGGGACGGGGGGAAACACCATATATTTT.

This clone was observed once. The chain couples TRBV3-1 (or the pseudogene TRBV3-2) to TRBJ2-5; 8 bases match TRBD2. The CDR3 sequence is 18 residues long. V shed 5 bases, J shed 4 bases, and the junction held 18 bases outside the gene matches. The germline CDR1 and CDR2 sequences are LGHDT and YNNKEL (reference sequence). The CDR3 loop is CASSTRSITSGDPETQYF. DNA of the CDR3: TGTGCCAGCAGCACAAGATCTATAACTAGCGGAGATCCAGAGACCCAGTACTTC.

The rearrangement joins TRBV7-9 to TRBJ2-7, with 7 bases aligning to TRBD1. Unmatched junction bases numbered 8, after V lost 6 bases and J lost 3 bases. There are 14 residues in the CDR3. CDR1 is SEHNR, CDR2 FQNEAQ, per germline (reference sequence). The CDR3 nucleotides read TGTGCCAGCAGTCCCGACAGGGAATTCTACGAGCAGTACTTC. Translating it yields CASSPDREFYEQYF. Full variable domain (missing parts from reference TRBV7-9 and TRBJ2-7): DTGVSQNPRHKITKRGQNVTFRCDPISEHNRLYWYRQTLGQGPEFLTYFQNEAQLEKSRLLSDRFSAERPKGSFSTLEIQRTEQGDSAMYLCASSPDREFYEQYFGPGTRLTVT.

This clone turned up a few times. This rearrangement joins TRBV4-2 to TRBJ1-5, with TRBD1 matching 9 bases. CDR3 length: 16 amino acids. Per germline, CDR1 LGHNA and CDR2 YNFKEQ. V trimming: 0 bases; J trimming: 4 bases; junction bases outside the gene matches: 4. Here the CDR3 reads CASSQDWGQGNQPQHF. CDR3 DNA: TGTGCCAGCAGCCAAGATTGGGGACAGGGAAATCAGCCCCAGCATTTT.

V gene TRBV2 combines with J gene TRBJ2-1, with 8 positions matching TRBD2. Germline assignment: CDR1 SNHLY and CDR2 FYNNEI. The CDR3 consists of 15 residues. V trimming: 6 bases; J trimming: 2 bases; junction bases outside the gene matches: 6. The CDR3 DNA is TGTGCCAGCAGATCTACTAGCGGACCCTACAATGAGCAGTTCTTC. Encoded protein: CASRSTSGPYNEQFF.

The CDR3 DNA is TGTGCCAGCAGGTTTTTTACCTTCCGGCCTCAGTACAATGAGCAGTTCTTC. This sequence encodes CASRFFTFRPQYNEQFF. The rearrangement joins TRBV7-9 to TRBJ2-1, with D uncertain. Germline CDR1 is SEHNR and CDR2 is FQNEAQ (reference sequence). The CDR3 covers 17 residues. V lost 6 bases, J lost 4 bases, and 22 bases lay in between.

The V call is TRBV5-4, the J call TRBJ1-2; the D gene is possibly TRBD1 (5 bases). The V end was cut by 4 bases, the J end by 4 bases, with 11 bases between. Germline V gives CDR1 SGHNT, CDR2 YYREEE (reference sequence). This CDR3 has 13 residues. The CDR3: CASSKDSAYGYTF. For the CDR3, the DNA is TGTGCCAGCAGCAAAGACAGTGCCTATGGCTACACCTTC.

The chain employs TRBV5-1 and TRBJ2-5, with 7 bases fitting TRBD2. The germline gives CDR1 SGHRS, CDR2 YFSETQ. The V and J ends lost 4 bases and 4 bases, in that order; junction bases with no gene match: 16. The CDR3 spans 17 residues. CDR3 DNA sequence: TGCGCCAGCAGCCCCCAGGCGGGGCCCACGGGAGGAGAGACCCAGTACTTC. Its protein product is CASSPQAGPTGGETQYF. The variable domain in full, completed from reference TRBV5-1 and TRBJ2-5, reads KAGVTQTPRYLIKTRGQQVTLSCSPISGHRSVSWYQQTPGQGLQFLFEYFSETQRNKGNFPGRFSGRQFSNSRSEMNVSTLELGDSALYLCASSPQAGPTGGETQYFGPGTRLLVL.

CDR3 bases: TGTGCCAGCAGTCGCATCTCCTACAATGAGCAGTTCTTC. Protein product: CASSRISYNEQFF. J is TRBJ2-1 and V is TRBV6-5; D is undetermined. Trimming took 5 bases from V and 0 from J, leaving 5 bases between them. The CDR3 has 13 residues. Germline V gives CDR1 MNHEY, CDR2 SVGAGI.

On this clone: Other DNA sequences within the sample encode an identical CDR3. The chain links TRBV7-9 to TRBJ2-7; 7 bases agree with TRBD1. Germline trimming cut 3 bases from V and 2 bases from J; bases unmatched to any gene: 1. The germline CDR1 and CDR2 sequences are SEHNR and FQNEAQ (reference sequence). The length of the CDR3 is 13 residues. CDR3 protein: CASSFGTAYEQYF. The CDR3 nucleotides are TGTGCCAGCAGCTTTGGGACAGCCTACGAGCAGTACTTC.